Here is one TCR beta chain with its context. The data were taken from a study of OX40 agonist ivuxolimab in advanced cancers. The overall study: It was ivuxolimab, an agonistic anti-OX40 (CD134) antibody, that patients were treated with.

Germline-derived CDR1 and CDR2 are GTSNPN and SVGIG (reference sequence). Trimming cost V 4 bases and J 6 bases; bases outside gene matches: 7. The CDR3 totals 15 residues. The protocol was immunoSEQ multiplex PCR, while the TCRdb copy is restricted to in-frame clones and leaves out a portion. In the table there are 55,000 to 90,000 clones, 88% of which are singletons. Material: CD4+ or CD8+ T cells sorted from blood, obtained in a trial of the OX40 agonist ivuxolimab. The V and J genes are TRBV30 and TRBJ2-3; 13 bases agree with TRBD2. This TCR was recovered from an adult with an advanced solid tumor such as melanoma, head and neck, liver or kidney cancer. Here the CDR3 reads CAWTIGLAGVDTQYF. The CDR3 coding sequence is TGTGCCTGGACCATAGGACTAGCGGGAGTTGATACGCAGTATTTT. The full variable domain, in which reference TRBV30 and TRBJ2-3 provide the parts outside the CDR3, is SQTIHQWPATLVQPVGSPLSLECTVEGTSNPNLYWYRQAAGRGLQLLFYSVGIGQISSEVPQNLSASRPQDRQFILSSKKLLLSDSGFYLCAWTIGLAGVDTQYFGPGTRLTVL.